This T cell receptor beta chain was captured by sequencing in a study of blood T cell repertoires in COVID-19. Overall study context: COVID-19 samples, acute and convalescent, were from the United States, Italy and Spain. From T cells, B-cell-depleted T cells, or PBMCs came the material, which was cDNA or gDNA.

The CDR3 is 11 amino acids. Germline CDR1 and CDR2: SEHNR and FQNEAQ (reference sequence). V shed 5 bases and J shed 7 bases, with 9 bases lying between them. It was during active infection that Seattle patients were enrolled and then longitudinally followed. TCRdb keeps only in-frame clones here, not all; method: immunoSEQ multiplex PCR. The profile shows roughly 120,000 clones, about 70% of them singletons. This chain uses TRBV7-9 with TRBJ2-7; weak D call: TRBD1 (6 bases). The clonotype was recovered from a man older than 75 with COVID-19, enrolled during active disease. Sequencing used peripheral blood. CDR3 protein: CASSNQGEQYF. DNA of the CDR3: TGTGCCAGCAGCAATCAGGGGGAGCAGTACTTC.